The 2 T cell receptor beta chains in this list originate from one sample, sequenced in a study of T-cell reconstitution after alpha-beta-depleted transplantation in children. As it was prepared, the TCRbeta library received unique molecular identifiers. TCRdb re-called the PCR reads through MiXCR, storing one row per CDR3 protein. The repertoire consists of fewer than 350,000 distinct CDR3 sequences, with 10% occurring once and the leading ten covering about 8%. The sequencing here drew on PBMCs, taken before TCRalphabeta/CD19-depleted stem cell transplant. The source of these receptors is a boy younger than two with acute myeloid leukemia, due to receive a stem cell transplant.

This clonotype was observed at least ten times. The V gene is TRBV6-1, the J gene TRBJ2-3, with a tentative D call TRBD2 (7 bases). This CDR3 region has 14 residues. Trimming stripped 6 bases from V and 4 bases from J, with 14 bases between. Germline CDR1 and CDR2: MNHNS and SASEGT. The CDR3 nucleotides are TGTGCCAGCAGCAGAGGGGGGGGGGCAGATACGCAGTATTTT. Translated, it gives CASSRGGGADTQYF.

This clonotype was picked up many times. The gene calls are TRBV14 and TRBJ2-2; D unresolved. CDR1 and CDR2 (germline): SGHDN, FVKESK. V gave up 10 bases and J gave up 4 bases, with 4 bases separating them. The CDR3 contains 10 residues. In DNA form, the CDR3 reads TGTGCCATGCGCACCGGGGAGCTGTTTTTT. Its translation: CAMRTGELFF.